These 25 T cell receptor beta chains originate from one sample sequenced in a study of blood T cell repertoires in COVID-19. Assay: immunoSEQ multiplex PCR; the TCRdb copy retains only in-frame clones and omits some. This sample yields fewer than 200,000 clones, of which about 76% are seen a single time; roughly 7.8% belongs to the top ten. The sequenced sample was peripheral blood. The receptors come from a woman in her forties or fifties with active or convalescent COVID-19.

CDR3 region: CASGRRREGLGELFF. Written as DNA, the CDR3 is TGTGCCTCCGGACGGCGGCGGGAGGGCCTCGGGGAGCTGTTTTTT. The chain joins TRBV11-2 to TRBJ2-2; 9 bases map to TRBD2. V was clipped by 11 bases and J by 7 bases; unmatched bases: 14. CDR1 and CDR2 from the germline V gene are SGHAT and FQNNGV. CDR3 length equals 15 residues.

This clone was recorded once. The chain has TRBV28 and TRBJ1-2, with 12 bases identical to TRBD1. The germline gives CDR1 MDHEN, CDR2 SYDVKM. The CDR3 totals 14 residues. V lost 8 bases to trimming and J lost 8 bases; unmatched junction nucleotides: 9. This CDR3 reads CASLVGQGARGYTF. The CDR3 coding sequence is TGTGCCAGCCTAGTGGGACAGGGGGCTCGGGGCTACACCTTC.

The genes are TRBV28 and TRBJ1-2; a weak D match, TRBD1 (5 bases). The CDR3 totals 13 residues. The germline V gene encodes CDR1 MDHEN and CDR2 SYDVKM. V was cut by 2 bases and J by 4 bases, with 8 bases left in between. CDR3 nucleotide sequence: TGTGCCAGCAGTTTAGGGACTGCCTATGGCTACACCTTC. Its protein is CASSLGTAYGYTF.

V usage is TRBV29-1 and J usage is TRBJ1-1; a weak D match, TRBD1 (6 bases). Trimming left V 6 bases short and J 0 bases short, with 11 bases between. The germline V gene encodes CDR1 SQVTM and CDR2 ANQGSEA. This CDR3 spans 13 amino acids. The CDR3 bases are TGCAGCGTCCAGGACAGACTGAACACTGAAGCTTTCTTT. Residues: CSVQDRLNTEAFF.

V and J are TRBV19 and TRBJ1-4, with D tentatively TRBD1 (5 bases). V was pared by 2 bases and J by 4 bases, with 11 bases between. Germline V CDR1 and CDR2: LNHDA, SQIVND (reference sequence). CDR3 size: 15 residues. The CDR3 protein is CASSIFDRRNEKLFF. CDR3 DNA sequence: TGTGCCAGTAGTATATTCGACAGACGTAATGAAAAACTGTTTTTT.

V is TRBV28 and J is TRBJ1-4, with 12 nucleotides matching TRBD1. V was pared by 6 bases and J by 7 bases, with 12 bases of the junction left unmatched. The germline V gene encodes CDR1 MDHEN and CDR2 SYDVKM. This CDR3 spans 17 amino acids. In DNA, the CDR3 is TGTGCCAGCAGGGCCGGGACAGGGGGCATTTTTGGTGAAAAACTGTTTTTT. Translation gives CASRAGTGGIFGEKLFF. The full variable domain, in which reference TRBV28 and TRBJ1-4 provide the parts outside the CDR3, is DVKVTQSSRYLVKRTGEKVFLECVQDMDHENMFWYRQDPGLGLRLIYFSYDVKMKEKGDIPEGYSVSREKKERFSLILESASTNQTSMYLCASRAGTGGIFGEKLFFGSGTQLSVL.

This chain links TRBV16 with TRBJ2-5; D is perhaps TRBD1 (6 bases). CDR1 and CDR2 (germline): KGHSY, FQNENV. With 2 bases removed from V and 4 bases from J, the gap between germline ends came to 8 bases. This CDR3 spans 13 amino acids. The CDR3 loop is CASSQQGPETQYF. The CDR3, as DNA: TGTGCCAGCAGCCAACAGGGGCCAGAGACCCAGTACTTC.

The rearrangement uses TRBV4-2 and TRBJ1-1; maybe TRBD1 (5 bases). Germline CDR1 and CDR2: LGHNA and YNFKEQ. The V and J ends lost 0 bases and 5 bases respectively, with 13 bases between them. The CDR3 spans 15 residues. The CDR3 protein is CASSQDRRGGTEAFF. In nucleotides, the CDR3 is TGTGCCAGCAGCCAAGATAGGAGGGGTGGGACTGAAGCTTTCTTT.

The chain uses TRBV10-2 and TRBJ2-7; D unclear. From germline, CDR1 is WSHSY and CDR2 SAAADI. The CDR3 contains 13 residues. Trimming removed 2 bases from V and 6 bases from J, with 11 bases in between. The CDR3 here is CASSEVPRSEQYF. In nucleotides, the CDR3 is TGCGCCAGCAGTGAGGTGCCTAGGAGCGAGCAGTACTTC.

This chain joins TRBV13 and TRBJ1-6; 7 bases map to TRBD1. The CDR3 consists of 16 residues. The V and J ends lost 0 bases and 8 bases, in that order; junction bases with no gene match: 7. Per germline, CDR1 PRHDT and CDR2 FYEKMQ (reference sequence). DNA of the CDR3: TGTGCCAGCAGCTTAGGGACAGGGAGTATGGATTCACCCCTCCACTTT. It codes for CASSLGTGSMDSPLHF.

The rearrangement joins TRBV7-9 to TRBJ1-2, with D possibly TRBD1 on 6 matching bases. The CDR3 is 15 amino acids. The V gene lost 5 bases and the J gene lost 5 bases, with 18 bases spanning the gap. CDR1 is SEHNR and CDR2 is FQNEAQ in the germline V gene (reference sequence). The CDR3 DNA is TGTGCCAGCAGCCTAATCCCAGGGGAAGAGTATGGCTACACCTTC. It specifies CASSLIPGEEYGYTF.

J is TRBJ2-2 and V is TRBV5-1; 10 bases align to TRBD2. This CDR3 comprises 18 residues. Germline V gene lookup returns CDR1 SGHRS and CDR2 YFSETQ. The V segment lost 3 bases and the J segment 6 bases; nucleotides outside the gene matches: 14. The CDR3 here is CASSSDGSSGRKAGELFF. Here the CDR3 DNA reads TGCGCCAGCAGCTCCGACGGGTCTAGCGGGAGAAAAGCCGGGGAGCTGTTTTTT.

The chain carries TRBV6-2 or TRBV6-3 and TRBJ2-5; weak D call: TRBD1 (6 bases). Germline V gene lookup returns CDR1 MNHEY and CDR2 SVGEGT. The CDR3 sequence is 16 residues long. V was clipped by 3 bases and J by 3 bases, with 17 bases between them. The chain's CDR3 is CASSYGETGPKETQYF. The CDR3 nucleotides are TGTGCCAGCAGTTATGGGGAGACAGGACCTAAAGAGACCCAGTACTTC.

The V call is TRBV19, the J call TRBJ2-7; maybe TRBD2 (6 bases). Germline CDR1 reads LNHDA; CDR2 reads SQIVND (reference sequence). This CDR3 is 16 amino acids long. V lost 2 bases, J lost 2 bases, and 16 bases lay in between. The CDR3 region has the DNA TGTGCCAGTAGTATAAGGCCGGGGGTGTCTACCTACGAGCAGTACTTC. Translated: CASSIRPGVSTYEQYF.

CDR3 region: CASSAGGLAGGPGEQYF. The CDR3 DNA reads as TGTGCCAGCAGCGCCGGGGGGCTAGCGGGAGGGCCGGGGGAGCAGTACTTC. V gene TRBV5-4 combines with J gene TRBJ2-7, with TRBD2 identical over 12 bases. CDR1 and CDR2 from the germline V gene are SGHNT and YYREEE (reference sequence). The CDR3 runs to 17 residues. Germline trimming cut 4 bases from V and 7 bases from J; bases unmatched to any gene: 15.

The chain joins TRBV6-6 to TRBJ1-2; 7 positions match TRBD1. This CDR3 region has 14 residues. Germline V CDR1 and CDR2: MNHNY, SVGAGI (reference sequence). The V gene end was trimmed by 0 bases and the J gene end by 2 bases; junction bases not matched to a gene: 0. The CDR3 region is CASSYSTGNYGYTF. In DNA form, the CDR3 reads TGTGCCAGCAGTTACTCGACAGGGAACTATGGCTACACCTTC.

CDR3 amino acids: CASHAGGNTEAFF. The CDR3 nucleotides read TGTGCCAGCCACGCAGGGGGAAACACTGAAGCTTTCTTT. J is TRBJ1-1 and V is TRBV6-5; TRBD1 agrees at 7 bases. The length of the CDR3 is 13 residues. Losses at the gene ends were 8 bases for V and 2 bases for J; bases not matched to a gene: 5. Germline V gene data show CDR1 as MNHEY and CDR2 as SVGAGI.

V gene TRBV28 combines with J gene TRBJ1-6; no definite D call. The CDR3 is 14 amino acids. V lost 8 bases to trimming and J lost 9 bases, with 17 bases between them. The germline CDR1 and CDR2 sequences are MDHEN and SYDVKM. The CDR3 coding sequence is TGTGCCAGCCTCTCACAACGCGGCTTTTCACCCCTCCACTTT. It codes for CASLSQRGFSPLHF.

J is TRBJ2-7 and V is TRBV7-8; maybe TRBD2 (5 bases). CDR3 length: 15 amino acids. V was clipped by 1 base and J by 3 bases, with 13 bases between them. Germline V lookup: CDR1 SGHVS, CDR2 FQNEAQ. The CDR3 loop reads CASSLEAGPHYEQYF. CDR3 DNA sequence: TGTGCCAGCAGCTTAGAGGCGGGCCCTCACTACGAGCAGTACTTC.

J is TRBJ2-2 and V is TRBV9, with 11 bases identical to TRBD2. Germline CDR1 is SGDLS and CDR2 is YYNGEE. V was pared by 2 bases and J by 7 bases, with 4 bases of the junction left unmatched. CDR3 length: 15 amino acids. The CDR3 reads CASSVSGGAVGELFF. The CDR3 DNA follows: TGTGCCAGCAGCGTTAGCGGGGGGGCGGTCGGGGAGCTGTTTTTT. Supplemented by reference TRBV9 and TRBJ2-2, the full variable domain reads DSGVTQTPKHLITATGQRVTLRCSPRSGDLSVYWYQQSLDQGLQFLIQYYNGEERAKGNILERFSAQQFPDLHSELNLSSLELGDSALYFCASSVSGGAVGELFFGEGSRLTVL.

J is TRBJ1-5 and V is TRBV30; 7 bases are a match to TRBD1. The CDR3 has 15 amino acids. Losses at the gene ends were 0 bases for V and 4 bases for J; bases not matched to a gene: 6. Germline loops: CDR1 GTSNPN, CDR2 SVGIG (reference sequence). This CDR3 is CAWSVRGRGNQPQHF. The CDR3 DNA reads TGTGCCTGGAGTGTACGAGGCAGGGGGAATCAGCCCCAGCATTTT.

The genes are TRBV7-9 and TRBJ1-2; D unresolved. Trimming stripped 0 bases from V and 5 bases from J, with 7 bases between. The CDR3 totals 13 residues. CDR1 SEHNR and CDR2 FQNEAQ come from the germline V gene (reference sequence). CDR3 protein: CASSLAGQYGYTF. The CDR3 DNA reads as TGTGCCAGCAGCTTAGCTGGGCAATATGGCTACACCTTC.

The rearrangement uses TRBV18 and TRBJ2-5; 10 bases match TRBD2. CDR3 length equals 16 residues. Per the germline V gene, CDR1 is KGHSH and CDR2 is LQKENI. The V and J ends lost 5 bases and 5 bases, in that order; junction bases with no gene match: 11. The CDR3 coding sequence is TGTGCCAGCTCAGCCAGTAGCGGGGGGCCCAGGGAGACCCAGTACTTC. Translating gives CASSASSGGPRETQYF.

The count of this clone is one. J is TRBJ2-7 and V is TRBV18, with 7 bases aligning to TRBD1. Germline CDR1 and CDR2: KGHSH and LQKENI. V shed 4 bases, J shed 3 bases, and the junction held 6 bases outside the gene matches. The CDR3 has 14 amino acids. The CDR3 reads CASSLGQTGYEQYF. The DNA for the CDR3 is TGTGCCAGCTCACTGGGACAGACAGGCTACGAGCAGTACTTC.

The genes are TRBV4-1 and TRBJ1-3; 7 nucleotides match TRBD1. CDR3 length: 16 amino acids. J gave up 3 bases and V 11 bases, and 16 bases lay outside the gene matches. Germline V lookup: CDR1 MGHRA, CDR2 YSYEKL. In DNA form, the CDR3 reads TGCGCCGGACCCTTCTCAGGACAGGAGAGTGGAAACACCATATATTTT. As protein: CAGPFSGQESGNTIYF.